The source of this TCR beta chain is a study of response to subunit inactivated influenza vaccine. This clonotype was recorded a few times. Germline V lookup: CDR1 SGHRS, CDR2 YFSETQ. After removal of 4 bases from V and 1 base from J, the junction contained 3 bases not matched to a gene. This CDR3 comprises 14 residues. TCRdb reprocessed the RT-PCR reads via MiXCR and lists one record per CDR3 protein. The table includes about 530,000 distinct CDR3 sequences, 12% detected once. The sequencing used PBMCs from blood, collected on the day of vaccination. V usage is TRBV5-1 and J usage is TRBJ1-1, with 8 positions matching TRBD1. This TCR derives from a man aged 45 to 65 who received an inactivated influenza vaccine. The CDR3 DNA follows: TGCGCCAGCAGCGAAGGGACAGGGAACACTGAAGCTTTCTTT. This encodes CASSEGTGNTEAFF.